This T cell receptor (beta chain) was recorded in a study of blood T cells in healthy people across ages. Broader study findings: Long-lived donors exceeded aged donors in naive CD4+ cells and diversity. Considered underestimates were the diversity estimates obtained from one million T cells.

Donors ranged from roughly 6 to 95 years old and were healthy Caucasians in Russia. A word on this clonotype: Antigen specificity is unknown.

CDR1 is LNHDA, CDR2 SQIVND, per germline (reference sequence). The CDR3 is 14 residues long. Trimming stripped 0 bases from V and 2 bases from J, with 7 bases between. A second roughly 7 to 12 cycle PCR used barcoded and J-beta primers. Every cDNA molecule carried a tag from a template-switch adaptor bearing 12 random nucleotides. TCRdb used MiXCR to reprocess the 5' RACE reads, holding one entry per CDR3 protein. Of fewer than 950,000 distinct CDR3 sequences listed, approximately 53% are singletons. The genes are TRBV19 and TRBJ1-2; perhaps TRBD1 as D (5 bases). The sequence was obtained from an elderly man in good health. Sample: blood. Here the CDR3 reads CASSIDGTNYGYTF. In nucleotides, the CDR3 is TGTGCCAGTAGTATAGACGGGACGAACTATGGCTACACCTTC. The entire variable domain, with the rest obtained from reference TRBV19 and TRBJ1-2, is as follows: DGGITQSPKYLFRKEGQNVTLSCEQNLNHDAMYWYRQDPGQGLRLIYYSQIVNDFQKGDIAEGYSVSREKKESFPLTVTSAQKNPTAFYLCASSIDGTNYGYTFGSGTRLTVV.